This TCR beta chain is from a study of cytomegalovirus exposure and HLA in healthy donors. Regarding the study as a whole: Cytomegalovirus-associated TCR beta chains were listed, numbering over 150. Per published reports, the classifier diagnosed cytomegalovirus status with high specificity and sensitivity. Through in vitro validation, three CMV-associated chains were shown to be specific for CMV antigens.

Remarks on this clone: Antigen unknown.

Separate from the roughly 670-subject first cohort, the 120-subject validation cohort was the one that the donors belonged to. This table comes from immunoSEQ multiplex PCR, and its TCRdb copy is limited to in-frame clones, with some not included. The top ten clones hold 1.5% to 2% of a sample with approximately 120,000 clones, 89% of them seen once. The trim removed 1 base at V and 6 bases at J, leaving 9 bases unmatched. Germline CDR1 and CDR2: LNHDA and SQIVND (reference sequence). The CDR3 sequence is 15 residues long. The J gene is TRBJ2-7, the V gene TRBV19; TRBD2 matches at 7 bases. Sequenced material: PBMCs. This clonotype was sampled from a woman under 30 in good health and CMV-seronegative. The CDR3: CASSIVLAGAGEQYF. DNA of the CDR3: TGTGCCAGTAGTATAGTTCTGGCGGGAGCTGGCGAGCAGTACTTC.